This is a list of T cell receptor beta chains from one sample in a study of T cell responses to AZD1222 COVID-19 vaccine. Generated by immunoSEQ multiplex PCR, the TCRdb table keeps only in-frame clones and is missing some. The sample carries approximately 170,000 clones, 88% recorded once. The sequencing here drew on peripheral blood, taken 28 days after the second AZD1222 dose. These receptors were taken from an adult who received the AZD1222 COVID-19 vaccine. Each CDR3 is given with its conserved first and last residue. D genes are given only for firm matches. The size of a clone is reported for some rows only, either as once, few or many, or as a class for expanded clones.

v_call	j_call	clone_size	d_call	cdr3_nt	cdr3_aa
TRBV7-2	TRBJ2-1	.	TRBD2	TGTGCCAGCAGCTTACAAGGGACTAGTAGCTACAATGAGCAGTTCTTC	CASSLQGTSSYNEQFF
TRBV28	TRBJ2-2	.	.	TGTGCCAGCAGCCCACTTCGTGAGGGCACCGGGGAGCTGTTTTTT	CASSPLREGTGELFF
TRBV9	TRBJ2-5	.	TRBD2	TGTGCCAGCAGCGTAGAAGTACTAGCGGGGGTTGAGACCCAGTACTTC	CASSVEVLAGVETQYF
TRBV10-1	TRBJ2-7	.	.	TGCGCCAGCAGTCCGGGTGCCTACGAGCAGTACTTC	CASSPGAYEQYF
TRBV9	TRBJ1-3	.	.	TGTGCCAGCAGCTTACAGTTGACTGGAAACACCATATATTTT	CASSLQLTGNTIYF
TRBV14	TRBJ2-3	.	.	TGTGCCAGCAGCCAAGTCCGGAAAGCGGTGACAGATACGCAGTATTTT	CASSQVRKAVTDTQYF
TRBV5-4	TRBJ1-2	.	.	TGTGCCAGCAGCTTGGCCACTTTACCGGGAGGCTATGGCTACACCTTC	CASSLATLPGGYGYTF
TRBV6-4	TRBJ1-2	.	.	TGTGCCAGCAGTGACAGGGCAGGAGGCTACACCTTC	CASSDRAGGYTF
TRBV18	TRBJ1-2	.	.	TGTGCCAGCTCACCACAGGGGACATTCGATGGCTACACCTTC	CASSPQGTFDGYTF
TRBV11-2	TRBJ1-6	.	TRBD1	TGTGCCAGCAGCTTAAATCCAGGGGGTCCATCTTCACCCCTCCACTTT	CASSLNPGGPSSPLHF
TRBV27	TRBJ1-6	.	TRBD1	TGTGCCAGCAGTTATTCCGTACAGGGGGCACCCCTCCACTTT	CASSYSVQGAPLHF
TRBV5-6	TRBJ1-2	.	.	TGTGCCAGCAGATATACGACCGGGACTAACTATGGCTACACCTTC	CASRYTTGTNYGYTF
TRBV14	TRBJ2-7	.	TRBD2	TGTGCCAGCAGCGCGGGGGGGCCCAAGCAGTACTTC	CASSAGGPKQYF
TRBV7-2	TRBJ2-3	.	.	TGTGCCAGCAGCTTAACAGATACGCAGTATTTT	CASSLTDTQYF
TRBV7-8	TRBJ2-2	.	.	TGTGCCAGCAGCCCGCTTAGCCTTGCAGCCGGGGAGCTGTTTTTT	CASSPLSLAAGELFF
TRBV4-1	TRBJ2-7	.	.	TGCGCCAGCAGCCAAGACCAGGGGGGTTCCTACGAGCAGTACTTC	CASSQDQGGSYEQYF
TRBV12-3/TRBV12-4	TRBJ1-2	.	.	TGTGCCAGCAAGGCAGGGGACTATGGCTACACCTTC	CASKAGDYGYTF
TRBV11-2	TRBJ2-1	.	.	TGTGCCAGCAGCTCAGCAGGGTTGGGGTCCTACAATGAGCAGTTCTTC	CASSSAGLGSYNEQFF
TRBV11-2	TRBJ1-2	.	TRBD1	TGTGCCAGCAGCCGGGACAGGGGGCTCCCCGACTATGGCTACACCTTC	CASSRDRGLPDYGYTF
TRBV5-1	TRBJ1-2	.	.	TGCGCCAGCAGCTTGGCCCAGGCCCTACCTATCGGCTACACCTTC	CASSLAQALPIGYTF
TRBV7-2	TRBJ2-7	.	TRBD1	TGTGCCAGCAGCTTAGCGAGCGGACAGGGTGGATCCTACGAGCAGTACTTC	CASSLASGQGGSYEQYF
TRBV5-1	TRBJ2-7	few	.	TGCGCCAGCAGAATCGGGAATCGAAACGAGCAGTACTTC	CASRIGNRNEQYF